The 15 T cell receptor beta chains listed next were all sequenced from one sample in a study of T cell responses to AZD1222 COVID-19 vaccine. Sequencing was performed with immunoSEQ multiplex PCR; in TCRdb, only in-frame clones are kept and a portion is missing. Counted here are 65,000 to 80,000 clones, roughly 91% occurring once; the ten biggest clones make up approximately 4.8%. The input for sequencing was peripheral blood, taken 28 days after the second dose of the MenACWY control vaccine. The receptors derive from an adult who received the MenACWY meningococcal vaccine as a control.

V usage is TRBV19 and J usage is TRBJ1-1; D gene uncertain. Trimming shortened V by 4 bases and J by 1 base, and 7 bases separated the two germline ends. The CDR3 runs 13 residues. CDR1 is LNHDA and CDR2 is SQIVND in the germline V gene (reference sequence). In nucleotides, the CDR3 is TGTGCCAGTAGTACCGCCCGGAACACTGAAGCTTTCTTT. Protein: CASSTARNTEAFF.

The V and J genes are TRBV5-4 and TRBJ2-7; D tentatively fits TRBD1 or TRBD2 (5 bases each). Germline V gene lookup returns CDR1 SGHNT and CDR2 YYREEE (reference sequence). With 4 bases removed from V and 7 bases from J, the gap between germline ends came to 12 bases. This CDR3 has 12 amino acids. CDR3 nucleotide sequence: TGTGCCAGCAGCACGCAGGGCGGGGAGCAGTACTTC. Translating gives CASSTQGGEQYF.

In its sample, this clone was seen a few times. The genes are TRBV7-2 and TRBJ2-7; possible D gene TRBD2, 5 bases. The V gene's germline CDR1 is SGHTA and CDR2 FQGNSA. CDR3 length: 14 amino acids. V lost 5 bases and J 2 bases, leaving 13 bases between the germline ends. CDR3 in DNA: TGTGCCAGCAGCAGGTATAGCGTGCCCTACGAGCAGTACTTC. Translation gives CASSRYSVPYEQYF. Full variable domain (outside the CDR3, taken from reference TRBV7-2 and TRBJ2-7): GAGVSQSPSNKVTEKGKDVELRCDPISGHTALYWYRQSLGQGLEFLIYFQGNSAPDKSGLPSDRFSAERTGGSVSTLTIQRTQQEDSAVYLCASSRYSVPYEQYFGPGTRLTVT.

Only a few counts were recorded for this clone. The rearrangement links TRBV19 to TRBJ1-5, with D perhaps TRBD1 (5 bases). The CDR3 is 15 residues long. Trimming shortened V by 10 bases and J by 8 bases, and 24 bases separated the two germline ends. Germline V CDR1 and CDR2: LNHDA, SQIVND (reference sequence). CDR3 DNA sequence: TGTGCCACCCCAAGCCCCCGGGACGGTCATGAGCCCCAGCATTTT. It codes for CATPSPRDGHEPQHF.

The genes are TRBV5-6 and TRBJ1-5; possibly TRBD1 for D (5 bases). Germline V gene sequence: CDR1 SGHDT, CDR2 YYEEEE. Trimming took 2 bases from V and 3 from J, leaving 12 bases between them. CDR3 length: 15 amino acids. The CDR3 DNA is TGTGCCAGCAGCTTTAGGGACGGCAACAATCAGCCCCAGCATTTT. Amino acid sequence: CASSFRDGNNQPQHF. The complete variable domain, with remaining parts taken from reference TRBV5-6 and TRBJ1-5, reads DAGVTQSPTHLIKTRGQQVTLRCSPKSGHDTVSWYQQALGQGPQFIFQYYEEEERQRGNFPDRFSGHQFPNYSSELNVNALLLGDSALYLCASSFRDGNNQPQHFGDGTRLSIL.

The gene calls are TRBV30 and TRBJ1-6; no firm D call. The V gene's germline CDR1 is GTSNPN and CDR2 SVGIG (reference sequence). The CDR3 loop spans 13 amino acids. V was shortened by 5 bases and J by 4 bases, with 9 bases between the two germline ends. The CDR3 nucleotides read TGTGCCTGGCAACCCTCATATAATTCACCCCTCCACTTT. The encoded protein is CAWQPSYNSPLHF. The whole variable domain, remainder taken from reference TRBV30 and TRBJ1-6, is SQTIHQWPATLVQPVGSPLSLECTVEGTSNPNLYWYRQAAGRGLQLLFYSVGIGQISSEVPQNLSASRPQDRQFILSSKKLLLSDSGFYLCAWQPSYNSPLHFGNGTRLTVT.

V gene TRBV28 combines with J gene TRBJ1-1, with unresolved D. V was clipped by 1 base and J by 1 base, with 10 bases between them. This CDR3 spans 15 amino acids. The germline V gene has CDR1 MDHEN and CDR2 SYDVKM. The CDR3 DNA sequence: TGTGCCAGCAGTTTATTGATCAGCCCGAACACTGAAGCTTTCTTT. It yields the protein CASSLLISPNTEAFF.

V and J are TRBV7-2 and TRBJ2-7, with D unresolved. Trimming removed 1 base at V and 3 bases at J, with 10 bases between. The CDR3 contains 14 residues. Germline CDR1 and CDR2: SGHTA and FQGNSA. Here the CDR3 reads CASSLVHGNYEQYF. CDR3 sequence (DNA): TGTGCCAGCAGCTTAGTACACGGTAACTACGAGCAGTACTTC. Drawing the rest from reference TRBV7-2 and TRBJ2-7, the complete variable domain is GAGVSQSPSNKVTEKGKDVELRCDPISGHTALYWYRQSLGQGLEFLIYFQGNSAPDKSGLPSDRFSAERTGGSVSTLTIQRTQQEDSAVYLCASSLVHGNYEQYFGPGTRLTVT.

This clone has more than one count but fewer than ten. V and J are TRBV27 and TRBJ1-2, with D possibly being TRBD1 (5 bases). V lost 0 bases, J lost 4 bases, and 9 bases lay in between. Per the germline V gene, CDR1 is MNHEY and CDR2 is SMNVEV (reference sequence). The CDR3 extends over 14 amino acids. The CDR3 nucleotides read TGTGCCAGCAGTTTATCGTGGGGGGGCTATGGCTACACCTTC. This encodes CASSLSWGGYGYTF.

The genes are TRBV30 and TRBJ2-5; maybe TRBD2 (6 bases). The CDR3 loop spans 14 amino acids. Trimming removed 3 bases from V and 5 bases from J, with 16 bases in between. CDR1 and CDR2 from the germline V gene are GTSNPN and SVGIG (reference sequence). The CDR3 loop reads CAWSLDGRWETQYF. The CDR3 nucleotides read TGTGCCTGGAGCCTAGATGGGAGGTGGGAGACCCAGTACTTC. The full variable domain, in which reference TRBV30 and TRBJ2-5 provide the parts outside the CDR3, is SQTIHQWPATLVQPVGSPLSLECTVEGTSNPNLYWYRQAAGRGLQLLFYSVGIGQISSEVPQNLSASRPQDRQFILSSKKLLLSDSGFYLCAWSLDGRWETQYFGPGTRLLVL.

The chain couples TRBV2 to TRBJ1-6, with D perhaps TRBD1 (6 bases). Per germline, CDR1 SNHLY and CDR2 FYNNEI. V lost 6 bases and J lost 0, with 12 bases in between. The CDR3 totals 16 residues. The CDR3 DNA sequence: TGTGCCAGCAGGGCAGGGGAGTCCTCCTATAATTCACCCCTCCACTTT. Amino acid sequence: CASRAGESSYNSPLHF.

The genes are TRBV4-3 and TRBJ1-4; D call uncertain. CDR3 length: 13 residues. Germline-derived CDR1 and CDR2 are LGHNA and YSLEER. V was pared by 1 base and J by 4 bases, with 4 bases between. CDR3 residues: CASSQVDNEKLFF. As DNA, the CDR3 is TGCGCCAGCAGCCAAGTTGATAATGAAAAACTGTTTTTT.

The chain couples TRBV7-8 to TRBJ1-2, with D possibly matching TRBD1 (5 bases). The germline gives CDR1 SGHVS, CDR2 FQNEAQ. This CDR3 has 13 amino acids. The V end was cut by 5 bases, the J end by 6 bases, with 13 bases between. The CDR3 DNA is TGTGCCAGCAGCCTAGGTTGGGGACATGGCTACACCTTC. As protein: CASSLGWGHGYTF.

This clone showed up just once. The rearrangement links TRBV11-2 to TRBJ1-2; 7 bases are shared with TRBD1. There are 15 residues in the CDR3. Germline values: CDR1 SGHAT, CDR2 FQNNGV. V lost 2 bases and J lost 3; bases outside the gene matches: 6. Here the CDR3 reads CASSLNQGTDYGYTF. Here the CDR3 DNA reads TGTGCCAGCAGCTTAAATCAAGGGACAGACTATGGCTACACCTTC.

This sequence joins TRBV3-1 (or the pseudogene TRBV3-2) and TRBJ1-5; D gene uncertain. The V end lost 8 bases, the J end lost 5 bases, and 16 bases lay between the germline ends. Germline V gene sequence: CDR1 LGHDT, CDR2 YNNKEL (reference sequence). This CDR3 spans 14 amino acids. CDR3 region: CASSGGVYHQPQHF. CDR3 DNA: TGTGCCAGCTCCGGCGGGGTGTACCATCAGCCCCAGCATTTT.